Following are 15 T cell receptor beta chains from one sample sequenced in a study of blood T cell repertoires in COVID-19. The repertoire was sequenced with immunoSEQ multiplex PCR; TCRdb's copy has only in-frame clones and lacks some. The profile shows around 20,000 clones, 93% of them singletons. The source material was peripheral blood. These receptors came from a woman aged 45 to 65 with active COVID-19.

The J gene is TRBJ2-5, the V gene TRBV19, with D maybe TRBD1 (5 bases). The CDR3 has 17 residues. CDR1 LNHDA and CDR2 SQIVND come from the germline V gene (reference sequence). Trimming removed 3 bases at V and 0 bases at J, with 17 bases between. Here the CDR3 reads CASSIRSDMLYQETQYF. The CDR3 region has the DNA TGTGCCAGTAGTATTCGATCGGACATGCTGTACCAAGAGACCCAGTACTTC.

The rearrangement uses TRBV9 and TRBJ2-2, with D tentatively TRBD1 (6 bases). The CDR3 consists of 15 residues. Germline CDR1 and CDR2: SGDLS and YYNGEE. V lost 0 bases and J 4 bases, leaving 10 bases between the germline ends. CDR3 protein: CASSVVQGGTGELFF. In DNA, the CDR3 is TGTGCCAGCAGCGTAGTACAGGGCGGCACCGGGGAGCTGTTTTTT.

This rearrangement joins TRBV7-9 to TRBJ1-2; no reliable D call. CDR1 and CDR2 from the germline V gene are SEHNR and FQNEAQ (reference sequence). The CDR3 loop spans 12 amino acids. Trimming pared 3 bases from V and 7 bases from J, leaving 9 bases between. Here the CDR3 DNA reads TGTGCCAGCAGCTTCCTTTCGGGTGGCTACACCTTC. Translating it yields CASSFLSGGYTF.

The chain uses TRBV27 and TRBJ2-1; perhaps TRBD2 as D (5 bases). V was shortened by 6 bases and J by 7 bases, with 7 bases between the two germline ends. CDR3 length: 11 amino acids. Germline CDR1 MNHEY, CDR2 SMNVEV (reference sequence). The CDR3 here is CASRLGNEQFF. The DNA for the CDR3 is TGTGCCAGCAGACTAGGGAATGAGCAGTTCTTC.

J is TRBJ2-5 and V is TRBV7-9; 10 bases fit TRBD2. The V and J ends lost 2 bases and 3 bases, in that order; junction bases with no gene match: 3. The CDR3 loop spans 15 amino acids. From germline, CDR1 is SEHNR and CDR2 FQNEAQ (reference sequence). The CDR3 DNA follows: TGTGCCAGCAGCTTATGGCTAGCGGGAGAAGAGACCCAGTACTTC. This gives the protein CASSLWLAGEETQYF. Based on the CDR3 plus reference TRBV7-9 and TRBJ2-5, the full variable domain is DTGVSQNPRHKITKRGQNVTFRCDPISEHNRLYWYRQTLGQGPEFLTYFQNEAQLEKSRLLSDRFSAERPKGSFSTLEIQRTEQGDSAMYLCASSLWLAGEETQYFGPGTRLLVL.

V usage is TRBV28 and J usage is TRBJ1-5, with D possibly being TRBD1 (6 bases). V lost 10 bases and J 5 bases, leaving 12 bases between the germline ends. The CDR3 has 12 amino acids. The V gene's germline CDR1 is MDHEN and CDR2 SYDVKM. CDR3 in DNA: TGTGCCACCACGGACAGATATCAGCCCCAGCATTTT. The encoded protein is CATTDRYQPQHF.

V is TRBV28 and J is TRBJ1-5; 7 positions match TRBD1. The V gene end was trimmed by 6 bases and the J gene end by 5 bases; junction bases not matched to a gene: 10. Germline V lookup: CDR1 MDHEN, CDR2 SYDVKM. The CDR3 has 15 amino acids. The CDR3 DNA follows: TGTGCCAGCAGCATAGACAGGGAACTACATCAGCCCCAGCATTTT. Its protein product is CASSIDRELHQPQHF.

The count of this clone is one. The rearrangement links TRBV27 to TRBJ2-2; possibly TRBD2 for D (6 bases). V dropped 5 bases and J dropped 6 bases, with 13 bases sitting between them. This CDR3 contains 14 residues. The germline CDR1 and CDR2 sequences are MNHEY and SMNVEV (reference sequence). The CDR3 sequence is CASSPRLVSGELFF. Written as DNA, the CDR3 is TGTGCCAGCAGTCCCCGACTAGTTTCCGGGGAGCTGTTTTTT.

This clone showed up just a few times. The sample carries other DNA sequences with the same CDR3. This chain joins TRBV6-6 and TRBJ2-2; possible D gene TRBD2, 5 bases. V lost 0 bases to trimming and J lost 0 bases, with 8 bases between them. The CDR3 is 16 residues long. Germline CDR1 MNHNY, CDR2 SVGAGI (reference sequence). CDR3 in amino acids: CASSYSRVANTGELFF. The CDR3 nucleotides read TGTGCCAGCAGTTACTCGAGGGTGGCGAACACCGGGGAGCTGTTTTTT.

This chain's CDR3 is CASSIAGGAYNEQFF. The CDR3 coding sequence is TGTGCCAGTAGTATAGCAGGGGGCGCCTACAATGAGCAGTTCTTC. The chain uses TRBV19 and TRBJ2-1, with 8 nucleotides matching TRBD1. The junction had 1 base not matched to a gene; V was cut back by 1 base and J by 2 bases. From germline, CDR1 is LNHDA and CDR2 SQIVND (reference sequence). The CDR3 is made up of 15 amino acids.

Here the CDR3 DNA reads TGTGCCAGCTCACCAGGAAACAGACAAGAGACCCAGTACTTC. Amino acids: CASSPGNRQETQYF. The chain carries TRBV18 and TRBJ2-5; D remains unclear. The CDR3 is 14 amino acids. Germline V gene lookup returns CDR1 KGHSH and CDR2 LQKENI. Deletions cut 2 bases from V and 2 bases from J, with 9 bases between.

V usage is TRBV19 and J usage is TRBJ1-3; maybe TRBD1 (5 bases). There are 14 residues in the CDR3. In germline, CDR1 is LNHDA, CDR2 SQIVND (reference sequence). V lost 10 bases and J lost 0, with 13 bases in between. CDR3 in amino acids: CATRDSSSGNTIYF. In nucleotides, the CDR3 is TGTGCCACCCGGGACTCCTCCTCTGGAAACACCATATATTTT.

The CDR3 spells CASTSRGLGQETQYF. The CDR3 nucleotides read TGTGCCAGCACCTCGAGAGGGTTGGGCCAAGAGACCCAGTACTTC. The V gene is TRBV28, the J gene TRBJ2-5; tentatively, D is TRBD2 (5 bases). Germline CDR1 MDHEN, CDR2 SYDVKM. V lost 7 bases, J lost 1 base, and 16 bases lay in between. CDR3 length equals 15 residues. Combining the CDR3 with reference TRBV28 and TRBJ2-5 gives the whole variable domain DVKVTQSSRYLVKRTGEKVFLECVQDMDHENMFWYRQDPGLGLRLIYFSYDVKMKEKGDIPEGYSVSREKKERFSLILESASTNQTSMYLCASTSRGLGQETQYFGPGTRLLVL.

The chain carries TRBV7-3 and TRBJ2-3; D ambiguous. Trimming pared 5 bases from V and 1 base from J, leaving 4 bases between. The V gene's germline CDR1 is SGHTA and CDR2 FQGTGA. This CDR3 region has 12 residues. DNA of the CDR3: TGTGCCAGCAGCCAGGGCACAGATACGCAGTATTTT. This encodes CASSQGTDTQYF.

The chain combines TRBV5-6 with TRBJ1-4; possible D gene TRBD1, 6 bases. Germline CDR1 SGHDT, CDR2 YYEEEE. V was clipped by 1 base and J by 5 bases, with 12 bases between them. The CDR3 runs 15 residues. The CDR3 loop is CASSLMRTVNEKLFF. CDR3 nucleotide sequence: TGTGCCAGCAGCTTGATGCGGACAGTCAATGAAAAACTGTTTTTT.